This passage covers 16 T cell receptor beta chains from one sample sequenced in a study of cytomegalovirus exposure and HLA in healthy donors. Both 60 Vbeta primers and 13 Jbeta primers went into the PCR. The repertoire was sequenced with immunoSEQ multiplex PCR; TCRdb's copy has only in-frame clones and lacks some. Among 100,000 to 150,000 clones listed, about 68% were seen once. Material: PBMCs. These receptors all stem from a man between 40 and 49 years old in good health and CMV-seropositive.

V usage is TRBV29-1 and J usage is TRBJ2-2, with 10 nucleotides matching TRBD1. Trimming cost V 6 bases and J 13 bases; bases outside gene matches: 11. The CDR3 is 13 residues long. Per the germline V gene, CDR1 is SQVTM and CDR2 is ANQGSEA. The CDR3 sequence is CSVGDRGSARLFF. In DNA, the CDR3 is TGCAGCGTGGGGGACAGGGGTTCCGCGCGGCTGTTTTTT.

The rearrangement uses TRBV28 and TRBJ1-2; 8 nucleotides line up with TRBD1. Germline CDR1 is MDHEN and CDR2 is SYDVKM. J lost 8 bases, V lost 1 base, and 6 bases had no gene match. This CDR3 region has 14 residues. The CDR3 here is CASSLSGQVYGYTF. For the CDR3, the DNA is TGTGCCAGCAGTTTATCGGGACAGGTCTACGGCTACACCTTC.

The chain links TRBV30 to TRBJ2-7, with TRBD1 matching over 8 bases. Germline CDR1 reads GTSNPN; CDR2 reads SVGIG (reference sequence). The V gene end was trimmed by 0 bases and the J gene end by 4 bases; junction bases not matched to a gene: 8. The length of the CDR3 is 15 residues. CDR3 loop: CAWSVSPGGGYEQYF. DNA of the CDR3: TGTGCCTGGAGTGTATCTCCAGGGGGCGGATACGAGCAGTACTTC.

The chain has TRBV30 and TRBJ1-4; TRBD1 is a possible D gene (6 bases). From germline, CDR1 is GTSNPN and CDR2 SVGIG (reference sequence). The length of the CDR3 is 14 residues. Trimming cost V 3 bases and J 4 bases, with 12 bases left between them. CDR3: CAWSPRGLNEKLFF. CDR3 bases: TGTGCCTGGAGCCCCAGGGGCCTTAATGAAAAACTGTTTTTT. The whole variable domain, remainder taken from reference TRBV30 and TRBJ1-4, is SQTIHQWPATLVQPVGSPLSLECTVEGTSNPNLYWYRQAAGRGLQLLFYSVGIGQISSEVPQNLSASRPQDRQFILSSKKLLLSDSGFYLCAWSPRGLNEKLFFGSGTQLSVL.

The chain couples TRBV5-1 to TRBJ1-3; no clear D. The CDR3 is 18 amino acids. The V end was cut by 4 bases, the J end by 0 bases, with 20 bases between. Germline CDR1 and CDR2: SGHRS and YFSETQ. CDR3 in DNA: TGCGCCAGCAGCCCAACAGTCGGCCAGGCGAGCTCTGGAAACACCATATATTTT. This encodes CASSPTVGQASSGNTIYF. The full variable domain, rest sourced from reference TRBV5-1 and TRBJ1-3, is KAGVTQTPRYLIKTRGQQVTLSCSPISGHRSVSWYQQTPGQGLQFLFEYFSETQRNKGNFPGRFSGRQFSNSRSEMNVSTLELGDSALYLCASSPTVGQASSGNTIYFGEGSWLTVV.

The chain carries TRBV9 and TRBJ2-5, with D tentatively TRBD2 (6 bases). V was trimmed by 4 bases and J by 0 bases, leaving 22 bases between them. Germline CDR1 reads SGDLS; CDR2 reads YYNGEE. CDR3 length: 18 amino acids. The CDR3 region has the DNA TGTGCCAGCAGCTCAGCGGGCGGCAAAGGCTTGTACCAAGAGACCCAGTACTTC. Translating gives CASSSAGGKGLYQETQYF.

V and J are TRBV7-2 and TRBJ2-5; perhaps TRBD2 as D (5 bases). The CDR3 covers 15 residues. V lost 1 base, J lost 2 bases, and 11 bases lay in between. From germline, CDR1 is SGHTA and CDR2 FQGNSA. CDR3 protein: CASSLVSSRQETQYF. In DNA, the CDR3 is TGTGCCAGCAGCTTAGTGTCTAGCAGACAAGAGACCCAGTACTTC.

The V call is TRBV7-2, the J call TRBJ2-7; D is possibly TRBD1 (5 bases). The length of the CDR3 is 14 residues. The V and J ends lost 4 bases and 3 bases respectively, with 13 bases between them. The germline V gene encodes CDR1 SGHTA and CDR2 FQGNSA. CDR3: CASSYGRQGYEQYF. Here the CDR3 DNA reads TGTGCCAGCAGCTACGGGCGTCAGGGCTACGAGCAGTACTTC.

This clone has just a few counts. The J gene is TRBJ1-5, the V gene TRBV18; D uncertain. CDR3 length equals 15 residues. V shed 1 base and J shed 6 bases, with 13 bases lying between them. From germline, CDR1 is KGHSH and CDR2 LQKENI. CDR3 in amino acids: CASSPRTDFIQPQHF. CDR3 DNA: TGTGCCAGCTCACCACGCACAGATTTTATTCAGCCCCAGCATTTT.

The CDR3 is CASSHSDRDNEQFF. CDR3 DNA sequence: TGCGCCAGCAGTCACTCTGACAGGGATAATGAGCAGTTCTTC. V and J are TRBV23-1 and TRBJ2-1, with 7 bases aligning to TRBD1. TRBV23-1 is identified as an open reading frame with a role that is uncertain. This CDR3 comprises 14 residues. The junction had 6 bases not matched to a gene; V was cut back by 3 bases and J by 7 bases.

J is TRBJ2-5 and V is TRBV14, with a weak D call TRBD2 (6 bases). CDR3 length: 14 amino acids. Germline values: CDR1 SGHDN, CDR2 FVKESK. The V end was cut by 2 bases, the J end by 7 bases, with 14 bases between. CDR3 residues: CASSQIAALGTQYF. CDR3 sequence (DNA): TGTGCCAGCAGCCAAATAGCGGCTTTAGGGACCCAGTACTTC.

This clone was observed once. The V gene is TRBV4-3, the J gene TRBJ2-2; D perhaps matches TRBD2 (6 bases). V was trimmed by 5 bases and J by 4 bases, leaving 17 bases between them. Germline CDR1 LGHNA, CDR2 YSLEER. This CDR3 is built from 16 residues. CDR3 bases: TGCGCCAGCAGCAAAGGAGGGTTTTTGGGCACCGGGGAGCTGTTTTTT. It codes for CASSKGGFLGTGELFF.

The gene calls are TRBV27 and TRBJ1-3; D unclear. The length of the CDR3 is 15 residues. CDR1 is MNHEY, CDR2 SMNVEV, per germline (reference sequence). Trimming cost V 4 bases and J 0 bases, with 10 bases left between them. CDR3 bases: TGTGCCAGCAGTTCAAACGGGTTCTCTGGAAACACCATATATTTT. The encoded protein is CASSSNGFSGNTIYF.

This clone was counted a few times. V gene TRBV9 combines with J gene TRBJ1-4; D might be TRBD1 (6 bases). Trimming cost V 0 bases and J 3 bases, with 9 bases left between them. The CDR3 spans 15 residues. Germline CDR1 and CDR2: SGDLS and YYNGEE. CDR3 region: CASSVGGGANEKLFF. The CDR3 coding sequence is TGTGCCAGCAGCGTAGGAGGGGGAGCTAATGAAAAACTGTTTTTT.

The chain employs TRBV19 and TRBJ2-1; D ambiguous. Germline V lookup: CDR1 LNHDA, CDR2 SQIVND (reference sequence). V was shortened by 7 bases and J by 0 bases, with 13 bases between the two germline ends. The CDR3 has 15 residues. As DNA, the CDR3 is TGTGCCAGTACCTTCGACTGGAGCTCCTACAATGAGCAGTTCTTC. It is translated as CASTFDWSSYNEQFF.

This clone was found a few times. V and J are TRBV6-1 and TRBJ1-6; unclear D gene. Germline CDR1 MNHNS, CDR2 SASEGT. Trimming stripped 2 bases from V and 5 bases from J, with 10 bases between. The CDR3 loop spans 15 amino acids. The CDR3 bases are TGTGCCAGCAGTGAATACGCCAGTGATAATTCACCCCTCCACTTT. Its protein product is CASSEYASDNSPLHF.